The source of this T cell receptor (beta chain) is a study of OX40 agonist ivuxolimab in advanced cancers. A note on the overall study: Ivuxolimab was a fully human IgG2 agonistic monoclonal antibody targeting the costimulatory receptor OX40 (CD134). Intravenous ivuxolimab was administered to patients every 2 weeks at six dose levels: 0.01, 0.1, 0.3, 1.5, 3 and 10 mg/kg. Of the roughly 52 dose-escalation patients, hepatocellular carcinoma was present in some 19, melanoma in approximately 15, renal cell carcinoma in 9 and head and neck cancer in 9. The dose-escalation cohort was around 83% male with a mean age of approximately 60 years, ranging from about 23 to 85. Prior anti-PD-1, anti-PD-L1 or anti-CTLA-4 therapy was permitted, and checkpoint inhibitors had been received by roughly 42% of dose-escalation patients. Partial responses occurred in three dose-escalation patients, of whom one had hepatocellular carcinoma and two had cutaneous melanoma. The purpose of peripheral TCRbeta sequencing was to test whether ivuxolimab changed TCR sequence diversity and led to clonal T-cell expansion. The paper reports the monotherapy dose-escalation portion (N of about 50 patients) of the phase I ivuxolimab trial.

Genomic DNA was extracted from sorted cells for sequencing of the TCRbeta CDR3 region. The immunoSEQ Assay was used to sequence the TCRbeta CDR3 regions. TCRdb stores this immuneACCESS table with in-frame sequences only. Part of the clones is absent; in the studies checked, under half of the shortfall reflects unresolved V genes, and no reason is known for the rest. The sample has 52,000 or so clones on record, around 82% of them singletons. Over 3% of the sample comes from the top ten. Overall study results and their limits: At doses of 0.1 to 3.0 mg/kg, clonal expansion of both CD4+ and CD8+ blood T cells was observed from baseline to week 6. In the 0.1-3.0 mg/kg groups, partial responders had among the lowest normalized peripheral clonal expansion, particularly in CD8+ T cells. Antigen specificity was not determined for the clonally expanded peripheral T cells. After ivuxolimab, expanded clones were on average more numerous among CD8+ T cells than among CD4+ T cells. Low levels of normalized T-cell clonal expansion were also seen in some patients who did not respond.

As regards this clone: This clone's antigen is unknown. It has no much larger one-base neighbor in the sample; base qualities were not kept.

CDR3 length: 14 amino acids, cysteine to phenylalanine. Only the CDR3 portion is preserved as DNA: 42 bases, with reading frame beginning at the first base. Patients with a history of autoimmune disease or receiving systemic immunosuppression were excluded from the trial. Peripheral blood for TCR sequencing was collected from all dose cohorts at baseline, on cycle 4 day 1, and on cycle 7 day 1. The samples were taken from a phase I, first-in-human, multicenter, open-label dose-escalation trial of ivuxolimab. Adults with locally advanced or metastatic head and neck squamous cell, hepatocellular, melanoma or renal cell carcinoma were enrolled in the trial. Before TCR sequencing, CD4+ and CD8+ T cells were separately sorted from peripheral blood.

This sequence originates from an adult with an advanced solid tumor such as melanoma, head and neck, liver or kidney cancer. Here the chain combines TRBV21-1 and TRBJ2-1; the table's D call, TRBD1, has no DNA check behind it. TRBV21-1 is a pseudogene segment. This specimen was CD4+ or CD8+ T cells sorted from blood, taken in a trial of the OX40 agonist ivuxolimab. The encoded CDR3 is CASSSPDRNNEQFF. The DNA reads TGTGCCAGCAGCAGCCCTGACAGAAACAATGAGCAGTTCTTC.